Listed below are T cell receptor beta chains from one sample, sequenced in a study of shared clonotypes between healthy human individuals. Sequenced by immunoSEQ multiplex PCR; TCRdb stores in-frame clones only, minus some. The sample has some 1,900,000 clones; about 95% are singletons. Sequencing used naive CD8+ T cells sorted from blood. The source of these receptors is a man between 18 and 29 years old in good health. Each CDR3 is given with its conserved first and last residue. A D gene is named only where the DNA matches it firmly. Size tells how often a clone was seen (once, few, many) or the class of an expanded clone, and some rows leave it out.

NA	TRBV2	TRBJ1-5	NA	CASSERTWGAHF	TGTGCCAGCAGTGAAAGGACTTGGGGCGCACATTTT
NA	TRBV29-1	TRBJ1-2	NA	CSVENRALTATNYGYTF	TGCAGCGTTGAAAATCGGGCGTTGACAGCGACTAACTATGGCTACACCTTC
NA	TRBV13	TRBJ2-3	NA	CASSSLAESSTDTQYF	TGTGCCAGCAGCTCCTTAGCGGAGTCTAGCACAGATACGCAGTATTTT
NA	TRBV28	TRBJ2-1	NA	CASSLSGWYNEQFF	TGTGCCAGCAGTTTATCGGGATGGTACAATGAGCAGTTCTTC
NA	TRBV28	TRBJ1-5	TRBD1	CASSMRQGISNQPQHF	TGTGCCAGCAGTATGCGACAGGGTATTAGCAATCAGCCCCAGCATTTT
few	TRBV6-5	TRBJ2-6	NA	CASSWGSGANVLTF	TGTGCCAGCAGTTGGGGGTCTGGGGCCAACGTCCTGACTTTC
NA	TRBV2	TRBJ2-7	NA	CASSEAHWLSYEQYF	TGTGCCAGCAGTGAAGCGCATTGGTTATCCTACGAGCAGTACTTC
NA	TRBV4-1	TRBJ1-1	NA	CASSQDPPGGEGTEAFF	TGCGCCAGCAGCCAAGATCCCCCGGGGGGGGAGGGTACTGAAGCTTTCTTT
NA	TRBV6-5	TRBJ2-3	NA	CASISNRGTQYF	TGTGCCAGCATCTCAAATCGGGGTACGCAGTATTTT
few	TRBV15	TRBJ1-5	NA	CATSRDLQPQHF	TGTGCCACCAGCAGAGATCTACAGCCCCAGCATTTT
NA	TRBV6-6	TRBJ2-7	NA	CASSYSTGQRAYEQYF	TGTGCCAGCAGTTACTCGACAGGACAGAGAGCCTACGAGCAGTACTTC
NA	TRBV29-1	TRBJ2-1	TRBD1	CSARTGLNEQFF	TGCAGCGCCCGGACAGGGTTAAATGAGCAGTTCTTC
NA	TRBV6-4	TRBJ1-1	NA	CASTLDSGVNTEAFF	TGTGCCAGCACTTTAGACAGTGGGGTTAACACTGAAGCTTTCTTT
NA	TRBV9	TRBJ2-6	NA	CASSDYVGTAELIGANVLTF	TGTGCCAGCAGCGACTATGTCGGGACGGCGGAGCTAATTGGGGCCAACGTCCTGACTTTC
NA	TRBV27	TRBJ2-7	TRBD2	CASSVRASGSAYEQYF	TGTGCCAGCAGTGTGAGGGCTAGCGGGAGCGCCTACGAGCAGTACTTC
NA	TRBV4-3	TRBJ1-5	NA	CASSQVWGAGQPQHF	TGCGCCAGCAGCCAAGTGTGGGGCGCGGGTCAGCCCCAGCATTTT
NA	TRBV29-1	TRBJ1-1	NA	CSVEGQVQDLSAEAFF	TGCAGCGTTGAAGGACAGGTACAGGACTTGAGCGCTGAAGCTTTCTTT
NA	TRBV2	TRBJ2-3	TRBD2	CASSYTGTSGNTDTQYF	TGTGCCAGCAGTTATACCGGGACTAGCGGTAACACAGATACGCAGTATTTT
NA	TRBV28	TRBJ1-1	NA	CASKEDGYTEAFF	TGTGCCAGCAAAGAGGACGGGTACACTGAAGCTTTCTTT
NA	TRBV27	TRBJ1-4	NA	CASSLTGSGEKLFF	TGTGCCAGCAGTTTAACCGGGAGCGGTGAAAAACTGTTTTTT
NA	TRBV7-9	TRBJ2-1	NA	CASSLGGLAEQFF	TGTGCCAGCAGCTTAGGGGGGCTGGCTGAGCAGTTCTTC
NA	TRBV11-2	TRBJ2-7	NA	CASSWGIRNYEQYF	TGTGCCAGCAGCTGGGGGATTAGAAACTACGAGCAGTACTTC
NA	TRBV9	TRBJ2-7	TRBD2	CASTPFAGDYEQYF	TGTGCCAGCACCCCCTTTGCGGGAGACTACGAGCAGTACTTC
NA	TRBV7-9	TRBJ2-7	NA	CASSLESGPDSYEQYF	TGTGCCAGCAGCTTAGAATCGGGACCCGACTCCTACGAGCAGTACTTC
NA	TRBV27	TRBJ2-7	NA	CASSLRAAPSYEQYF	TGTGCCAGCAGTTTAAGGGCAGCTCCTTCCTACGAGCAGTACTTC
NA	TRBV19	TRBJ2-7	NA	CASSKGTAFTYEQYF	TGTGCCAGTAGTAAAGGAACAGCCTTTACCTACGAGCAGTACTTC
NA	TRBV25-1	TRBJ2-7	NA	CATWDTKKYEQYF	TGTGCCACCTGGGACACTAAAAAGTACGAGCAGTACTTC
NA	TRBV9	TRBJ2-1	NA	CASSVGTAPPSYNEQFF	TGTGCCAGCAGCGTAGGGACAGCCCCCCCTTCCTACAATGAGCAGTTCTTC
NA	TRBV30	TRBJ1-1	NA	CAWSDGAYSEAFF	TGTGCCTGGAGTGATGGAGCATATTCTGAAGCTTTCTTT
once	TRBV10-3	TRBJ1-4	TRBD1	CAISGTDRAGEKLFF	TGTGCCATCAGTGGAACGGACAGGGCAGGCGAAAAACTGTTTTTT
NA	TRBV6-6	TRBJ1-3	NA	CASSSQGEGTGNTIYF	TGTGCCAGCAGTTCCCAAGGGGAGGGGACTGGAAACACCATATATTTT
NA	TRBV9	TRBJ2-7	NA	CASSVAALDEQYF	TGTGCCAGCAGCGTGGCTGCTCTCGACGAGCAGTACTTC
NA	TRBV28	TRBJ2-5	TRBD2	CASSGPGLARETQYF	TGTGCCAGCAGCGGGCCGGGACTAGCAAGAGAGACCCAGTACTTC
few	TRBV27	TRBJ1-2	TRBD1	CASSLSAGGYYGYTF	TGTGCCAGCAGTTTATCGGCAGGGGGCTACTATGGCTACACCTTC
once	TRBV7-7	TRBJ2-4	NA	CASSLGPGGGNIQYF	TGTGCTAGCAGCTTAGGCCCAGGAGGGGGAAACATTCAGTACTTC
NA	TRBV5-1	TRBJ2-1	TRBD2	CASSLVSLAGSEQFF	TGCGCCAGCAGCTTGGTATCGCTAGCGGGATCTGAGCAGTTCTTC
once	TRBV19	TRBJ2-2	TRBD1	CATNDREITGELFF	TGTGCCACAAACGACAGGGAGATTACCGGGGAGCTGTTTTTT
NA	TRBV9	TRBJ1-2	NA	CASSPWTDTNYGYTF	TGTGCCAGCAGCCCATGGACAGACACTAACTATGGCTACACCTTC
NA	TRBV7-3	TRBJ2-7	TRBD1	CASSFTAGGLSYEQYF	TGTGCCAGCAGCTTTACCGCAGGGGGTTTATCCTACGAGCAGTACTTC
NA	TRBV5-6	TRBJ2-7	NA	CASSLVSASYEQYF	TGTGCCAGCAGCTTGGTTTCGGCTTCTTACGAGCAGTACTTC
NA	TRBV9	TRBJ2-7	TRBD1	CASSVGQGNGYEQYF	TGTGCCAGCAGCGTAGGACAGGGGAACGGCTACGAGCAGTACTTC
NA	TRBV15	TRBJ2-1	TRBD2	CATSRGASGGAGNEQFF	TGTGCCACCAGCAGAGGTGCTAGCGGGGGGGCGGGCAATGAGCAGTTCTTC
NA	TRBV6-5	TRBJ1-5	NA	CASSQGPNQPQHF	TGTGCCAGCAGCCAGGGCCCCAATCAGCCCCAGCATTTT
NA	TRBV4-1	TRBJ2-5	NA	CASSQDNVQYF	TGCGCCAGCAGCCAAGATAACGTACAGTACTTC
NA	TRBV4-1	TRBJ1-5	NA	CASSQNTQNQPQHF	TGCGCCAGCAGCCAAAACACCCAAAATCAGCCCCAGCATTTT
NA	TRBV28	TRBJ2-1	TRBD2	CASTYPTSGASYNEQFF	TGTGCCAGCACCTACCCGACTAGCGGGGCCTCCTACAATGAGCAGTTCTTC
NA	TRBV6-5	TRBJ1-2	TRBD1	CASSPGTGVGYTF	TGTGCCAGCAGCCCCGGGACAGGAGTTGGCTACACCTTC
NA	TRBV9	TRBJ2-7	NA	CASSVQGGEQYF	TGTGCCAGCAGCGTTCAGGGAGGCGAGCAGTACTTC
NA	TRBV29-1	TRBJ2-1	NA	CSVPGQSYNEQFF	TGCAGCGTTCCTGGACAGTCCTACAATGAGCAGTTCTTC
NA	TRBV7-9	TRBJ1-4	NA	CASSLDGQQEKLFF	TGTGCCAGCAGCTTAGATGGCCAACAGGAAAAACTGTTTTTT
NA	TRBV5-6	TRBJ2-3	NA	CASSFGFPDTQYF	TGTGCCAGCAGCTTCGGGTTCCCAGATACGCAGTATTTT